The 9 T cell receptor beta chains reported below all come from one sample, sequenced in a study of Ad26.COV2.S vaccination and SARS-CoV-2 variants. As for treatment: some 19 received Ad26.COV2.S at low or high dose, single or two shots; several received placebo; per-sample allocation not given. Sample collection was performed on day 63 after the first vaccine or placebo injection. Only in-frame clones appear in the TCRdb table, and some are missing; sequencing was by immunoSEQ multiplex PCR. The sample shows a few hundred thousand clones, 75% to 90% of them seen only once. The sample here was peripheral blood, taken in a trial of Ad26.COV2.S vaccine versus placebo. The receptors were sampled from a person between 18 and 59 years old who received the Ad26.COV2.S COVID-19 vaccine or a placebo.

This chain links TRBV4-2 with TRBJ2-1; D may be TRBD1 (6 bases). The V end lost 1 base, the J end lost 3 bases, and 16 bases lay between the germline ends. From germline, CDR1 is LGHNA and CDR2 YNFKEQ. This CDR3 is 17 amino acids long. The CDR3 DNA reads TGTGCCAGCAGCCAAGTCGGACAGTCCCTCAACTACAATGAGCAGTTCTTC. Its protein product is CASSQVGQSLNYNEQFF.

The rearrangement uses TRBV6-1 and TRBJ2-1, with 10 bases lining up with TRBD1. The CDR3 length is 15 residues. Trimming cost V 2 bases and J 8 bases; bases outside gene matches: 6. CDR1 is MNHNS, CDR2 SASEGT, per germline. The CDR3 bases are TGTGCCAGCAGTGAAATGGGACAGGGGTTCGATGAGCAGTTCTTC. Translating it yields CASSEMGQGFDEQFF.

V and J are TRBV4-1 and TRBJ1-2; 9 nucleotides agree with TRBD1. The ends lost 0 bases at V and 3 bases at J; junction bases unmatched: 14. Germline-derived CDR1 and CDR2 are MGHRA and YSYEKL. The CDR3 runs to 19 residues. This CDR3 is CASSQEEGTGRPPHYGYTF. CDR3 DNA: TGCGCCAGCAGCCAAGAAGAGGGGACAGGGAGGCCCCCCCACTATGGCTACACCTTC.

This chain links TRBV9 with TRBJ2-3; D may be TRBD1 (6 bases). Looked up from germline, CDR1 is SGDLS and CDR2 is YYNGEE. V lost 3 bases and J 2 bases, leaving 16 bases between the germline ends. The CDR3 is 16 amino acids. CDR3 in DNA: TGTGCCAGCAGCGCGAGAACAGGGCCCTACACAGATACGCAGTATTTT. Encoded protein: CASSARTGPYTDTQYF.

The rearrangement uses TRBV23-1 and TRBJ2-1; unclear D gene. TRBV23-1 is an ORF for which the function is uncertain. The length of the CDR3 is 8 residues. V shed 4 bases and J shed 13 bases, with 2 bases lying between them. The CDR3 DNA reads as TGCGCCAGCAGTCGACAGTTCTTC. This codes for CASSRQFF.

This chain joins TRBV3-1 (or the pseudogene TRBV3-2) and TRBJ1-2, with 9 bases matching TRBD1. Germline loops: CDR1 LGHDT, CDR2 YNNKEL (reference sequence). The CDR3 is made up of 14 amino acids. The ends lost 4 bases at V and 3 bases at J; junction bases unmatched: 3. The CDR3, as DNA: TGTGCCAGCAGCCTACAGGGGGCGCACTATGGCTACACCTTC. Amino acids: CASSLQGAHYGYTF.

This sequence joins TRBV5-1 and TRBJ1-5, with TRBD1 matching over 8 bases. CDR3 length equals 15 residues. Germline CDR1 SGHRS, CDR2 YFSETQ. V lost 3 bases to trimming and J lost 7 bases; unmatched junction nucleotides: 9. The CDR3 sequence: CASSSDRVGSQPQHF. CDR3 sequence (DNA): TGCGCCAGCAGCTCGGACAGGGTCGGCAGCCAGCCCCAGCATTTT.

CDR3 sequence: CASSLGGTGINQPQHF. CDR3 sequence (DNA): TGCGCCAGCAGCTTGGGGGGGACAGGGATCAATCAGCCCCAGCATTTT. The V call is TRBV5-1, the J call TRBJ1-5, with TRBD1 identical over 9 bases. V shed 0 bases, J shed 3 bases, and the junction held 4 bases outside the gene matches. This CDR3 has 16 amino acids. The germline CDR1 and CDR2 sequences are SGHRS and YFSETQ.

This clone was seen more than once but under ten times. This sequence joins TRBV18 and TRBJ1-4, with TRBD1 as a possible D gene (5 bases). Trimming took off 5 bases at V and 5 bases at J, with 9 bases between the two ends. CDR3 length: 13 amino acids. Germline V gene sequence: CDR1 KGHSH, CDR2 LQKENI. CDR3: CASSEGLNEKLFF. CDR3 DNA sequence: TGTGCCAGCTCAGAGGGGCTGAATGAAAAACTGTTTTTT.